The entry below gives a single TCR beta chain sequence along with its context. This specimen comes from a study of blood T cell repertoires in COVID-19. Study information: COVID-19 samples from acute and convalescent phases originated in the United States, Italy and Spain. PBMCs, B-cell-depleted T cells, or T cells were the source of the cDNA or gDNA that made up the material.

The CDR3 sequence is 15 residues long. Trimming cost V 4 bases and J 11 bases; bases outside gene matches: 17. Germline-derived CDR1 and CDR2 are SGHDT and YYEEEE. Per the study methods: Amplifying reference gene primers gave estimates of nucleated cell counts. Profiling relied on immunoSEQ multiplex PCR, and the TCRdb table lists in-frame clones only, not all of them. V and J calls and clone size come straight from that table; D and trimming were deduced from the DNA. Of about 140,000 clones in the sample, more than 60% are singletons; the top ten hold under 15%. The sequence derives from a man older than 75 with acute or convalescent COVID-19. The V gene is TRBV5-6, the J gene TRBJ1-1; 7 bases fit TRBD1. The sequencing sample was made of peripheral blood. The CDR3 loop is CASSLQTGQGGLAFF. The CDR3 region has the DNA TGTGCCAGCAGCCTACAAACAGGGCAGGGGGGTTTGGCTTTCTTT.